Shown below are 22 T cell receptor beta chains from a single sample sequenced in a study of shared clonotypes between healthy human individuals (dated by TCRdb to about 2020). Library preparation was by the immunoSEQ multiplex PCR assay. What TCRdb holds here is the immuneACCESS table cut down to in-frame rearrangements. Part of the clones is not present; checked against another copy, under half of the missing clones reflect an unresolved V gene, and the others are unexplained. This sample has roughly 500,000 clones in its table, and 81% of those were observed once. Together, the top ten hold over 9.5% of the sample. The specimen was PBMCs. The receptors were sampled from a woman aged 40 to 49 in good health. Some clones in this sample may be carry-over from other donors' samples.

This clone was counted a single time. The chain uses TRBV30 and TRBJ2-1, with no clear D. Trimming took 3 bases from V and 0 from J, leaving 15 bases between them. Looked up from germline, CDR1 is GTSNPN and CDR2 is SVGIG (reference sequence). The CDR3 contains 16 residues. The CDR3 DNA sequence: TGTGCCTGGAGATCCTTGGTTCTGAGCTCCTACAATGAGCAGTTCTTC. Translated, it gives CAWRSLVLSSYNEQFF.

The V and J genes are TRBV29-1 and TRBJ1-2; no definite D call. The CDR3 is 14 amino acids. The germline gives CDR1 SQVTM, CDR2 ANQGSEA. Trimming took off 6 bases at V and 4 bases at J, with 18 bases between the two ends. Here the CDR3 reads CSVPTLAIGYGYTF. The CDR3, as DNA: TGCAGCGTCCCTACGTTGGCCATTGGCTATGGCTACACCTTC.

V and J are TRBV5-1 and TRBJ1-1; D unclear. The CDR3 covers 14 residues. The germline V gene encodes CDR1 SGHRS and CDR2 YFSETQ. V gave up 4 bases and J gave up 0 bases, with 10 bases separating them. CDR3 loop: CASSVTDMNTEAFF. The CDR3 coding sequence is TGCGCCAGCAGCGTAACAGACATGAACACTGAAGCTTTCTTT.

This chain links TRBV15 with TRBJ2-7; TRBD1 matches 7 bases. This CDR3 has 16 amino acids. V lost 2 bases to trimming and J lost 0 bases; unmatched junction nucleotides: 7. Germline lookup yields CDR1 LNHNV and CDR2 YYDKDF (reference sequence). The CDR3 DNA sequence: TGTGCCACCAGCAGACTGGGGACAGCTAACTCCTACGAGCAGTACTTC. Translating it yields CATSRLGTANSYEQYF. The full variable domain, with the rest looked up from reference TRBV15 and TRBJ2-7, is DAMVIQNPRYQVTQFGKPVTLSCSQTLNHNVMYWYQQKSSQAPKLLFHYYDKDFNNEADTPDNFQSRRPNTSFCFLDIRSPGLGDTAMYLCATSRLGTANSYEQYFGPGTRLTVT.

The CDR3 is CASSLGRTSPSTDTQYF. In DNA form, the CDR3 reads TGTGCCAGCAGCTTAGGCAGGACTAGCCCTAGCACAGATACGCAGTATTTT. This rearrangement joins TRBV7-8 to TRBJ2-3; 8 nucleotides align to TRBD2. V lost 1 base, J lost 0 bases, and 6 bases stayed unmatched. This CDR3 contains 17 residues. The germline gives CDR1 SGHVS, CDR2 FQNEAQ.

This clone was counted between two and nine times. Since a far larger clone is one base different, this is likely a read error. Other DNA sequences in this specimen translate into the identical CDR3. The CDR3 DNA follows: TGCAGCGCATACAGACAAACTAACTATGGCTACACATTC. Amino acid sequence: CSAYRQTNYGYTF. The chain links TRBV29-1 to TRBJ1-2; D unclear. The CDR3 has 13 amino acids. Per germline, CDR1 SQVTM and CDR2 ANQGSEA.

On this clone: A far larger clone is a single base away, which makes a read error likely. DNA for the CDR3: TGTGCCAGCAGTCACAGGGGATTGAACACTGAAGCTTTATTT. It codes for CASSHRGLNTEALF. The chain combines TRBV27 with TRBJ1-1; 7 bases are shared with TRBD1. Germline V lookup: CDR1 MNHEY, CDR2 SMNVEV (reference sequence). The CDR3 covers 14 residues.

This clone was detected a few times. The rearrangement joins TRBV20-1 to TRBJ1-1; D is uncertain. The germline gives CDR1 DFQATT, CDR2 SNEGSKA (reference sequence). This CDR3 is 11 amino acids long. V lost 6 bases, J lost 6 bases, and 11 bases lay in between. The CDR3 nucleotides read TGCAGTGCCCAGACAAGCGCTGAAGCTTTCTTT. Protein sequence: CSAQTSAEAFF.

The rearrangement uses TRBV7-2 and TRBJ2-5, with D uncertain. CDR3 length equals 11 residues. The V and J ends lost 4 bases and 7 bases respectively, with 7 bases between them. CDR1 is SGHTA, CDR2 FQGNSA, per germline. CDR3 DNA: TGTGCCAGCAGCTCCCTGGGGACCCAGTACTTC. This codes for CASSSLGTQYF.

The V call is TRBV30, the J call TRBJ2-5; no reliable D call. Germline V gives CDR1 GTSNPN, CDR2 SVGIG (reference sequence). The CDR3 is 12 amino acids. V shed 4 bases and J shed 5 bases, with 11 bases lying between them. Here the CDR3 reads CAWKDVRETQYF. CDR3 coding DNA: TGTGCCTGGAAGGACGTTCGGGAGACCCAGTACTTC.

The rearrangement uses TRBV7-2 and TRBJ1-1, with D perhaps TRBD1 (6 bases). CDR3 size: 15 residues. The V and J ends lost 1 base and 4 bases respectively, with 13 bases between them. Germline values: CDR1 SGHTA, CDR2 FQGNSA. DNA for the CDR3: TGTGCCAGCAGCTTAGATCAGGGGTTCGGCACTGAAGCTTTCTTT. Translation gives CASSLDQGFGTEAFF.

The J gene is TRBJ2-7, the V gene TRBV7-8; D not certain. This CDR3 spans 14 amino acids. V was pared by 0 bases and J by 2 bases, with 8 bases between. Germline V gene sequence: CDR1 SGHVS, CDR2 FQNEAQ. CDR3 sequence (DNA): TGTGCCAGCAGCTTAGCAAGACCAGCCTACGAGCAGTACTTC. This gives the protein CASSLARPAYEQYF. Based on the CDR3 plus reference TRBV7-8 and TRBJ2-7, the full variable domain is GAGVSQSPRYKVAKRGQDVALRCDPISGHVSLFWYQQALGQGPEFLTYFQNEAQLDKSGLPSDRFFAERPEGSVSTLKIQRTQQEDSAVYLCASSLARPAYEQYFGPGTRLTVT.

With respect to this clone: With a far larger clone one base away, a read error is the likely cause. This sample includes further DNA sequences coding for the same CDR3. The chain uses TRBV2 and TRBJ2-3; TRBD1 matches 9 bases. The CDR3 extends over 16 amino acids. The germline V gene has CDR1 SNHLY and CDR2 FYNNEI. The chain's CDR3 is CASRRDRETPTDTQYF. As DNA, the CDR3 is TGTGCCAGCAGAAGGGACAGGGAAACTCCCACAGATACGCAGTACTTT.

The chain combines TRBV28 with TRBJ2-1, with D perhaps matching TRBD2 (6 bases). V dropped 2 bases and J dropped 0 bases, with 11 bases sitting between them. The germline V gene encodes CDR1 MDHEN and CDR2 SYDVKM. CDR3 length: 16 amino acids. The CDR3 sequence: CASSLIAANSYNEQFF. CDR3 DNA: TGTGCCAGCAGTTTAATAGCGGCCAACTCCTACAATGAGCAGTTCTTC.

This clone has ten or more counts. Within the sample, other DNA sequences also encode this same CDR3. The chain links TRBV9 to TRBJ2-7, with D possibly matching TRBD2 (6 bases). Germline lookup yields CDR1 SGDLS and CDR2 YYNGEE. V was pared by 0 bases and J by 4 bases, with 17 bases between. The CDR3 contains 16 residues. CDR3 protein: CASSVGSGSSGYEQYF. In DNA, the CDR3 is TGTGCCAGCAGCGTAGGGAGTGGATCGAGCGGGTACGAGCAGTACTTC.

This sequence joins TRBV19 and TRBJ2-2; the match to TRBD2 covers 11 bases. Looked up from germline, CDR1 is LNHDA and CDR2 is SQIVND (reference sequence). V was pared by 4 bases and J by 6 bases, with 1 base of the junction left unmatched. This CDR3 spans 14 amino acids. The CDR3 bases are TGTGCCAGTAGTAGGGGACTAGCGGCCGGGGAGCTGTTTTTT. This encodes CASSRGLAAGELFF. Supplemented by reference TRBV19 and TRBJ2-2, the full variable domain reads DGGITQSPKYLFRKEGQNVTLSCEQNLNHDAMYWYRQDPGQGLRLIYYSQIVNDFQKGDIAEGYSVSREKKESFPLTVTSAQKNPTAFYLCASSRGLAAGELFFGEGSRLTVL.

A note on this clone: This sequence is one base from a far larger clone and is likely a read error. V and J are TRBV29-1 and TRBJ2-7; D remains unclear. The V gene lost 7 bases and the J gene lost 6 bases, with 22 bases spanning the gap. Germline lookup yields CDR1 SQVTM and CDR2 ANQGSEA. The CDR3 length is 14 residues. This CDR3 reads CSAEVGYLDREQYF. In DNA form, the CDR3 reads TGCAGCGCTGAGGTGGGCTATCTCGATCGCGAGCAGTACTTC.

The chain employs TRBV29-1 and TRBJ2-1; D gene unclear. V lost 6 bases and J lost 10, with 10 bases in between. The length of the CDR3 is 10 residues. CDR1 and CDR2 (germline): SQVTM, ANQGSEA. DNA of the CDR3: TGCAGCGTCGCCGCCAAGGAGCAGTTCTTC. This sequence encodes CSVAAKEQFF.

V gene TRBV9 combines with J gene TRBJ1-2, with 7 bases fitting TRBD1. The CDR3 is made up of 15 amino acids. The V gene's germline CDR1 is SGDLS and CDR2 YYNGEE. J lost 2 bases, V lost 3 bases, and 7 bases had no gene match. The chain's CDR3 is CASSANRGGNYGYTF. The CDR3 DNA is TGTGCCAGCAGCGCAAACAGGGGAGGGAACTATGGCTACACCTTC.

The J gene is TRBJ1-2, the V gene TRBV10-3, with 9 bases fitting TRBD1. The trim removed 4 bases at V and 6 bases at J, leaving 6 bases unmatched. The length of the CDR3 is 14 residues. Germline values: CDR1 ENHRY, CDR2 SYGVKD. The CDR3 here is CAISATGGRDGYTF. The CDR3, as DNA: TGTGCCATCAGTGCTACAGGGGGCCGGGATGGCTACACCTTC.

This chain joins TRBV30 and TRBJ2-1; unclear D gene. Trimming shortened V by 0 bases and J by 8 bases, and 8 bases separated the two germline ends. Per germline, CDR1 GTSNPN and CDR2 SVGIG (reference sequence). The CDR3 runs 12 residues. The CDR3 protein is CAWSVSSYEQFF. In DNA form, the CDR3 reads TGTGCCTGGAGTGTATCTTCCTATGAGCAGTTCTTC.

The V and J genes are TRBV9 and TRBJ2-7; 8 nucleotides agree with TRBD2. The CDR3 runs 15 residues. Germline V lookup: CDR1 SGDLS, CDR2 YYNGEE. V was pared by 3 bases and J by 2 bases, with 7 bases of the junction left unmatched. CDR3 amino acids: CASSGSSGSPYEQYF. CDR3 DNA: TGTGCCAGCAGCGGGTCTAGCGGGTCCCCCTACGAGCAGTACTTC.